Given below is one T cell receptor beta chain in context. This specimen comes from a study of blood T cell repertoires in COVID-19. Study background: Acute-phase and convalescent COVID-19 samples originated in the United States, Italy and Spain. The cDNA or gDNA used as material had been derived from T cells, B-cell-depleted T cells, or PBMCs.

The CDR3 spans 15 residues. Per germline, CDR1 SGHAT and CDR2 FQNNGV. J was trimmed by 2 bases and V by 3 bases; bases with no gene match: 6. As handled by the study authors: From reference gene primer amplification, estimates of nucleated cell counts were derived. The method was immunoSEQ multiplex PCR; TCRdb's version includes in-frame clones alone and lacks a portion of them. The DNA was the basis for D and trimming; V, J and clone size are from that table. This table holds over 400,000 clones, 70% to 90% found once. A Seattle source enrolled patients during active infection and followed them longitudinally.

Sequencing was done on a sample of peripheral blood. This receptor was identified in a woman aged 50 to 60 with COVID-19, enrolled during active disease. V usage is TRBV11-2 and J usage is TRBJ1-1, with 7 bases fitting TRBD1. The CDR3 is CASSLTGPFNTEAFF. As DNA, the CDR3 is TGTGCCAGCAGCTTGACAGGGCCCTTCAACACTGAAGCTTTCTTT.